These 14 T cell receptor beta chains came from one sample sequenced in a study of T-cell reconstitution after alpha-beta-depleted transplantation in children. Preparing the TCRbeta library involved the use of unique molecular identifiers. TCRdb reprocessed the PCR reads with MiXCR, giving one entry per CDR3 protein. The sample has about 72,000 distinct CDR3 sequences; around 7.9% are singletons. Sequences were derived from PBMCs from the stem cell graft donor, sampled from the stem cell graft. The source of these receptors is a human donor who donated a stem cell graft to a child with acute lymphoblastic leukemia.

The V call is TRBV24-1, the J call TRBJ2-7; the match to TRBD1 covers 11 bases. The CDR3 sequence is 16 residues long. V lost 2 bases and J lost 3; bases outside the gene matches: 5. Looked up from germline, CDR1 is KGHDR and CDR2 is SFDVKD. The CDR3, as DNA: TGTGCCACCAGTGATTACTCCGGGACAGGGGGCTACGAGCAGTACTTC. It yields the protein CATSDYSGTGGYEQYF.

This clonotype rates as medium-sized. This chain joins TRBV6-4 and TRBJ2-2; maybe TRBD2 (5 bases). The CDR3 sequence is 13 residues long. V lost 4 bases to trimming and J lost 2 bases, with 5 bases between them. From germline, CDR1 is MRHNA and CDR2 SNTAGT. This CDR3 is CASSGTNTGELFF. CDR3 bases: TGTGCCAGCAGTGGGACTAACACCGGGGAGCTGTTTTTT.

The chain is built from TRBV20-1 and TRBJ2-3; 8 bases align to TRBD1. V lost 6 bases and J lost 3; bases outside the gene matches: 8. The CDR3 is made up of 14 amino acids. Germline values: CDR1 DFQATT, CDR2 SNEGSKA (reference sequence). CDR3 sequence: CSARTGRRTDTQYF. The DNA for the CDR3 is TGCAGTGCGCGGACAGGGCGAAGAACAGATACGCAGTATTTT.

There are many counts of this clonotype. The chain recombines TRBV27 with TRBJ2-3, with D possibly being TRBD1 (6 bases). Germline V gene lookup returns CDR1 MNHEY and CDR2 SMNVEV (reference sequence). Deletions cut 9 bases from V and 4 bases from J, with 17 bases between. The CDR3 is 14 amino acids. The CDR3 region has the DNA TGTGCCAGTCAGAGGGCAGGGGAGCCAGATACGCAGTATTTT. It encodes CASQRAGEPDTQYF.

This clonotype showed up many times. The rearrangement joins TRBV4-1 to TRBJ2-7; D not certain. In germline, CDR1 is MGHRA, CDR2 YSYEKL. Trimming took off 3 bases at V and 0 bases at J, with 6 bases between the two ends. CDR3 size: 13 residues. In DNA form, the CDR3 reads TGCGCCAGCAGCCAGAGCCCCTCCTACGAGCAGTACTTC. Amino acids: CASSQSPSYEQYF.

This clonotype has at least ten counts. Sequence at one end of the junction differs from germline and may be a read error. CDR3 loop: CASSVSGAEKLFF. In DNA, the CDR3 is TGTGCCAGCAGTGTATCGGGGGCTGAAAAACTGTTTTTT. This chain links TRBV27 with TRBJ1-4; D is perhaps TRBD1 (6 bases). The V gene's germline CDR1 is MNHEY and CDR2 SMNVEV (reference sequence). This CDR3 has 13 residues.

This clonotype was seen ten or more times. The CDR3 sequence: CSVEGAGGPGEQFF. CDR3 bases: TGCAGCGTTGAGGGGGCGGGAGGGCCTGGTGAGCAGTTCTTC. The chain couples TRBV29-1 to TRBJ2-1, with 9 nucleotides matching TRBD2. CDR1 and CDR2 (germline): SQVTM, ANQGSEA. This CDR3 has 14 amino acids. V gave up 3 bases and J gave up 9 bases; unmatched junction bases: 9.

This clonotype came up many times. The chain combines TRBV5-1 with TRBJ2-1; D is possibly TRBD2 (6 bases). The V end was cut by 7 bases, the J end by 5 bases, with 19 bases between. CDR1 SGHRS and CDR2 YFSETQ come from the germline V gene. The CDR3 contains 15 residues. In nucleotides, the CDR3 is TGCGCCAGCGAGCGGGTGGGCCGAAGCGACAATGAGCAGTTCTTC. It translates to CASERVGRSDNEQFF.

The table lists this clonotype with many counts. The gene calls are TRBV12-3 or TRBV12-4 and TRBJ2-5; the D gene is possibly TRBD2 (6 bases). V lost 7 bases, J lost 4 bases, and 13 bases lay in between. The length of the CDR3 is 13 residues. This chain's CDR3 is CASNPGLGETQYF. Here the CDR3 DNA reads TGTGCCAGCAATCCGGGACTCGGAGAGACCCAGTACTTC.

The sample holds many counts of this clonotype. The V gene is TRBV5-6, the J gene TRBJ1-2; D unclear. The ends were cut back, 3 bases at V and 2 bases at J, with 11 bases in the middle. This CDR3 has 14 amino acids. CDR1 is SGHDT and CDR2 is YYEEEE in the germline V gene. In DNA form, the CDR3 reads TGTGCCAGCAGCTCCGTTGACAAGAACTATGGCTACACCTTC. Translating gives CASSSVDKNYGYTF.

This clonotype was detected a few times. The chain uses TRBV5-6 and TRBJ1-1; 8 bases fit TRBD1. Germline V gene sequence: CDR1 SGHDT, CDR2 YYEEEE. The CDR3 is 15 amino acids. V was clipped by 1 base and J by 1 base; unmatched bases: 3. This CDR3 reads CASSLQGARNTEAFF. The CDR3 region has the DNA TGTGCCAGCAGCTTGCAGGGGGCGAGGAACACTGAAGCTTTCTTT.

V gene TRBV4-2 combines with J gene TRBJ2-3; D unclear. This CDR3 is 14 amino acids long. V lost 4 bases and J 2 bases, leaving 10 bases between the germline ends. Germline V gene lookup returns CDR1 LGHNA and CDR2 YNFKEQ. The CDR3 DNA reads TGTGCCAGCAGCCCCGCGCAAATCACAGATACGCAGTATTTT. Its translation: CASSPAQITDTQYF.

This clonotype was recorded many times. J is TRBJ2-1 and V is TRBV18; TRBD1 agrees at 7 bases. The CDR3 covers 12 residues. The ends lost 4 bases at V and 7 bases at J; junction bases unmatched: 1. The V gene's germline CDR1 is KGHSH and CDR2 LQKENI. The CDR3, as DNA: TGTGCCAGCTCACAACAGGGGAATGAGCAGTTCTTC. This translates into CASSQQGNEQFF.

This clonotype was seen ten or more times. V and J are TRBV20-1 and TRBJ2-5; D is ambiguous. V lost 3 bases and J lost 1, with 6 bases in between. The germline gives CDR1 DFQATT, CDR2 SNEGSKA (reference sequence). The CDR3 covers 12 residues. The CDR3 region has the DNA TGCAGTGCTAGCGACCTCCAAGAGACCCAGTACTTC. It encodes CSASDLQETQYF.